The clone carrying this TCR beta chain was found a few times. Its antigen is unidentified. The data were taken from a study of T-cell reconstitution after alpha-beta-depleted transplantation in children. Findings of the study overall: The authors attributed T-cell counts and diversity one year after transplant mostly to newly produced T cells.

Unique molecular identifiers tagged the TCRbeta library. One entry per CDR3 protein, called by TCRdb with MiXCR from the PCR reads. The table has 700,000 or so distinct CDR3 sequences, about 12% seen once; the top ten hold 0.79%. CDR3 length: 18 amino acids. Trimming stripped 5 bases from V and 0 bases from J, with 23 bases between. CDR1 and CDR2 (germline): SGHAT, FQDESV (reference sequence). The rearrangement links TRBV11-1 to TRBJ2-7; possible D gene TRBD1, 5 bases. The sample consisted of PBMCs, taken before TCRalphabeta/CD19-depleted stem cell transplant. The receptor comes from a girl aged 2 to 10 with congenital amegakaryocytic thrombocytopenia, due to receive a stem cell transplant. CDR3 in amino acids: CASSIGTGQTPSSYEQYF. CDR3 DNA: TGTGCCAGCAGCATAGGCACAGGACAAACCCCGAGCTCCTACGAGCAGTACTTC.